Below, 32 T cell receptor beta chains from the same sample are listed, as sequenced in a study of cytomegalovirus exposure and HLA in healthy donors. The PCR made use of 60 Vbeta and 13 Jbeta primers. Profiling relied on immunoSEQ multiplex PCR, and the TCRdb table lists in-frame clones only, not all of them. The sample carries approximately 90,000 clones, about three quarters recorded once. The specimen sequenced was PBMCs. All receptors come from a boy aged 5-17 years in good health and CMV-seronegative.

The chain uses TRBV28 and TRBJ1-1; tentatively, D is TRBD1 (6 bases). CDR3 length: 13 residues. V gave up 6 bases and J gave up 7 bases, with 15 bases separating them. Germline CDR1 is MDHEN and CDR2 is SYDVKM. In DNA form, the CDR3 reads TGTGCCAGCAGCCTACAGGGAAGTAATGAAGCTTTCTTT. It encodes CASSLQGSNEAFF.

V is TRBV5-4 and J is TRBJ1-5; D not certain. Germline lookup yields CDR1 SGHNT and CDR2 YYREEE (reference sequence). The ends were cut back, 3 bases at V and 1 base at J, with 11 bases in the middle. The CDR3 has 15 residues. CDR3 DNA sequence: TGTGCCAGCAGCTCCTCGCCGCAGAGCAATCAGCCCCAGCATTTT. Translation: CASSSSPQSNQPQHF. The variable domain in full, with the rest retrieved from reference TRBV5-4 and TRBJ1-5, is ETGVTQSPTHLIKTRGQQVTLRCSSQSGHNTVSWYQQALGQGPQFIFQYYREEENGRGNFPPRFSGLQFPNYSSELNVNALELDDSALYLCASSSSPQSNQPQHFGDGTRLSIL.

The chain uses TRBV11-3 and TRBJ1-4; D uncertain. Germline CDR1 is SGHNT and CDR2 is YENEEA. V was trimmed by 6 bases and J by 7 bases, leaving 12 bases between them. The CDR3 sequence is 13 residues long. CDR3 region: CASSFTSGEKLFF. In nucleotides, the CDR3 is TGTGCCAGCAGTTTTACGTCGGGTGAAAAACTGTTTTTT.

The chain is built from TRBV28 and TRBJ2-5; weak D call: TRBD1 (8 bases). The V end was cut by 8 bases, the J end by 4 bases, with 20 bases between. The CDR3 covers 15 residues. The germline V gene encodes CDR1 MDHEN and CDR2 SYDVKM. The CDR3 loop reads CASSLTGGAGETQYF. The CDR3 region has the DNA TGTGCCAGCTCTCTTACAGGGGGGGCCGGAGAGACCCAGTACTTC.

The chain employs TRBV4-3 and TRBJ2-1, with 7 bases that match TRBD2. J gave up 7 bases and V 0 bases, and 12 bases lay outside the gene matches. CDR1 and CDR2 (germline): LGHNA, YSLEER. The CDR3 loop spans 17 amino acids. Written as DNA, the CDR3 is TGCGCCAGCAGCCAAGATGGATCAGGACTAGGGCGGAATGAGCAGTTCTTC. Amino acid sequence: CASSQDGSGLGRNEQFF.

The chain carries TRBV6-5 and TRBJ2-7, with 8 bases lining up with TRBD2. This CDR3 contains 15 residues. Germline CDR1 MNHEY, CDR2 SVGAGI. V lost 4 bases, J lost 5 bases, and 10 bases stayed unmatched. CDR3 amino acids: CASSLGRGRPHEQYF. CDR3 nucleotides: TGTGCCAGCAGTTTAGGCCGCGGGAGGCCCCACGAGCAGTACTTC.

The chain has TRBV7-9 and TRBJ1-2; 8 bases fit TRBD1. The CDR3 is 17 residues long. Germline loops: CDR1 SEHNR, CDR2 FQNEAQ (reference sequence). With V trimmed by 0 bases and J by 6 bases, 12 bases remained unmatched. CDR3 coding DNA: TGTGCCAGCAGCTTAGCGCGAGAAGTATTGACAGGGGATGGCTACACCTTC. Translating it yields CASSLAREVLTGDGYTF.

This clone was seen more than once but under ten times. The chain recombines TRBV6-5 with TRBJ2-3; tentatively, D is TRBD1 (6 bases). Trimming shortened V by 0 bases and J by 2 bases, and 9 bases separated the two germline ends. In germline, CDR1 is MNHEY, CDR2 SVGAGI. The CDR3 runs to 15 residues. DNA of the CDR3: TGTGCCAGCAGTTACTCCGGACAGATCACAGATACGCAGTATTTT. This encodes CASSYSGQITDTQYF.

This sequence joins TRBV19 and TRBJ1-1; possibly TRBD1 for D (5 bases). The germline V and J ends were trimmed by 6 bases and 8 bases, with 19 bases remaining between them. In germline, CDR1 is LNHDA, CDR2 SQIVND (reference sequence). The CDR3 totals 14 residues. The CDR3: CASRFTHTGNEAFF. The CDR3 DNA reads as TGTGCCAGTAGATTCACCCATACAGGCAACGAAGCTTTCTTT.

The rearrangement joins TRBV28 to TRBJ2-7; 12 bases are shared with TRBD2. Germline loops: CDR1 MDHEN, CDR2 SYDVKM. The CDR3 has 18 residues. With V trimmed by 4 bases and J by 2 bases, 12 bases remained unmatched. The CDR3 nucleotides read TGTGCCAGCAGTTCCTCGGGGGGACTAGCGGGCGTAACCTACGAGCAGTACTTC. Translation: CASSSSGGLAGVTYEQYF.

This sequence joins TRBV7-9 and TRBJ1-2; no definite D call. This CDR3 contains 14 residues. Trimming took 0 bases from V and 0 from J, leaving 5 bases between them. Germline V lookup: CDR1 SEHNR, CDR2 FQNEAQ (reference sequence). CDR3 in DNA: TGTGCCAGCAGCTTAGCGCTAGCTAACTATGGCTACACCTTC. It specifies CASSLALANYGYTF.

The chain couples TRBV27 to TRBJ1-2; D is uncertain. The CDR3 totals 14 residues. CDR1 and CDR2 (germline): MNHEY, SMNVEV (reference sequence). Trimming took off 6 bases at V and 4 bases at J, with 15 bases between the two ends. The CDR3 bases are TGTGCCAGCAGGATGGGTCCCGAGGTCTATGGCTACACCTTC. This encodes CASRMGPEVYGYTF.

The chain is built from TRBV7-2 and TRBJ2-1, with TRBD2 as a possible D gene (6 bases). Trimming removed 4 bases from V and 7 bases from J, with 17 bases in between. The CDR3 is 15 amino acids. Looked up from germline, CDR1 is SGHTA and CDR2 is FQGNSA. CDR3 DNA sequence: TGTGCCAGCAGCTCATCCGGGACTCCCCGTAATGAGCAGTTCTTC. Amino acid sequence: CASSSSGTPRNEQFF.

The rearrangement uses TRBV5-1 and TRBJ2-7, with 8 nucleotides matching TRBD1. V shed 5 bases and J 7 bases; nucleotides not matched to a gene: 8. The CDR3 runs to 13 residues. Germline V CDR1 and CDR2: SGHRS, YFSETQ. CDR3 sequence reads: CASSLTGDGEQYF. The CDR3 nucleotides read TGCGCCAGCAGTCTGACAGGGGACGGGGAGCAGTACTTC.

This CDR3 reads CATSNGGSQETQYF. The DNA of the CDR3 is TGTGCCACCAGCAACGGGGGGAGCCAAGAGACCCAGTACTTC. The V gene is TRBV15, the J gene TRBJ2-5; 7 bases agree with TRBD2. J gave up 1 base and V 4 bases, and 3 bases lay outside the gene matches. CDR1 is LNHNV, CDR2 YYDKDF, per germline (reference sequence). The CDR3 covers 14 residues. Combining the CDR3 with reference TRBV15 and TRBJ2-5 gives the whole variable domain DAMVIQNPRYQVTQFGKPVTLSCSQTLNHNVMYWYQQKSSQAPKLLFHYYDKDFNNEADTPDNFQSRRPNTSFCFLDIRSPGLGDTAMYLCATSNGGSQETQYFGPGTRLLVL.

The chain carries TRBV29-1 and TRBJ2-7; TRBD1 agrees at 7 bases. Losses at the gene ends were 4 bases for V and 3 bases for J; bases not matched to a gene: 3. Germline CDR1 is SQVTM and CDR2 is ANQGSEA. This CDR3 has 12 amino acids. Written as DNA, the CDR3 is TGCAGCGTTGGAGGGGGCGACTACGAGCAGTACTTC. Amino acids: CSVGGGDYEQYF.

This chain connects TRBV28 to TRBJ2-7; tentatively, D is TRBD1 (6 bases). Trimming cost V 3 bases and J 4 bases, with 13 bases left between them. Germline CDR1 is MDHEN and CDR2 is SYDVKM. The CDR3 covers 14 residues. CDR3 sequence reads: CASSFPGQVYEQYF. The DNA of the CDR3 is TGTGCCAGCAGTTTCCCGGGACAAGTGTACGAGCAGTACTTC.

This rearrangement joins TRBV4-1 to TRBJ1-1; D remains ambiguous. The CDR3 has 14 amino acids. The germline CDR1 and CDR2 sequences are MGHRA and YSYEKL. V gave up 4 bases and J gave up 4 bases, with 13 bases separating them. As DNA, the CDR3 is TGCGCCAGCAGCCTTGGGCCCCCTGCCACTGAAGCTTTCTTT. Translating gives CASSLGPPATEAFF.

J is TRBJ1-4 and V is TRBV11-2, with 7 bases identical to TRBD1. V lost 1 base to trimming and J lost 8 bases; unmatched junction nucleotides: 4. From germline, CDR1 is SGHAT and CDR2 FQNNGV. This CDR3 has 14 amino acids. The CDR3 reads CASSLVGTDEKLFF. In DNA form, the CDR3 reads TGTGCCAGCAGCTTAGTTGGGACAGACGAAAAACTGTTTTTT.

V and J are TRBV6-5 and TRBJ1-1; TRBD1 matches at 11 bases. V lost 11 bases to trimming and J lost 11 bases; unmatched junction nucleotides: 16. CDR1 and CDR2 (germline): MNHEY, SVGAGI. CDR3 size: 14 residues. The CDR3 protein is CARAYPPGQGVAFF. As DNA, the CDR3 is TGTGCCCGAGCCTATCCTCCGGGACAGGGGGTCGCTTTCTTT.

This rearrangement joins TRBV9 to TRBJ2-1, with TRBD2 identical over 13 bases. The CDR3 length is 16 residues. With V trimmed by 0 bases and J by 6 bases, 3 bases remained unmatched. Germline CDR1 reads SGDLS; CDR2 reads YYNGEE. CDR3 nucleotides: TGTGCCAGCAGCGTAGGACTAGCGGGGGGAATCAATGAGCAGTTCTTC. Protein: CASSVGLAGGINEQFF.

The count of this clone is one. The V call is TRBV19, the J call TRBJ1-6; the D gene is possibly TRBD1 (5 bases). There are 15 residues in the CDR3. Germline V gene sequence: CDR1 LNHDA, CDR2 SQIVND (reference sequence). Trimming stripped 7 bases from V and 6 bases from J, with 16 bases between. The CDR3: CASTRGREPNSPLHF. The CDR3 DNA is TGTGCCAGTACCAGAGGCAGGGAACCTAATTCACCCCTCCACTTT.

CDR3 region: CASSWRPQETQYF. The CDR3 bases are TGTGCCAGCAGCTGGAGGCCACAAGAGACCCAGTACTTC. V and J are TRBV7-7 and TRBJ2-5; perhaps TRBD2 as D (5 bases). V was pared by 4 bases and J by 2 bases, with 8 bases between. The CDR3 has 13 amino acids. From germline, CDR1 is SSHAT and CDR2 FNYEAQ (reference sequence).

The chain uses TRBV10-1 and TRBJ1-1; weak D call: TRBD1 (5 bases). This CDR3 has 12 amino acids. The V and J ends lost 6 bases and 1 base respectively, with 6 bases between them. Per the germline V gene, CDR1 is WNHNN and CDR2 is SYGVQD (reference sequence). The CDR3 sequence: CASSGGNTEAFF. Here the CDR3 DNA reads TGCGCCAGCAGCGGGGGGAACACTGAAGCTTTCTTT.

The chain recombines TRBV7-2 with TRBJ2-7; 10 nucleotides align to TRBD1. This CDR3 region has 14 residues. Germline CDR1 SGHTA, CDR2 FQGNSA. Trimming removed 2 bases from V and 6 bases from J; junction bases left unmatched: 4. This CDR3 is CASSLRQGASEQYF. For the CDR3, the DNA is TGTGCCAGCAGCTTAAGACAGGGGGCAAGCGAGCAGTACTTC.

The chain carries TRBV29-1 and TRBJ2-3; TRBD1 might be the D (6 bases). CDR1 and CDR2 from the germline V gene are SQVTM and ANQGSEA. The V gene lost 4 bases and the J gene lost 2 bases, with 7 bases spanning the gap. CDR3 size: 12 residues. This CDR3 reads CSVGDNTDTQYF. The CDR3 region has the DNA TGCAGCGTTGGGGACAACACAGATACGCAGTATTTT.

The rearrangement joins TRBV7-2 to TRBJ2-1, with 7 bases that match TRBD2. V lost 4 bases and J lost 1; bases outside the gene matches: 7. Germline V gene lookup returns CDR1 SGHTA and CDR2 FQGNSA. The CDR3 runs 16 residues. The CDR3 spells CASSSRLAQSYNEQFF. Written as DNA, the CDR3 is TGTGCCAGCAGCTCCAGACTAGCCCAATCCTACAATGAGCAGTTCTTC.

The rearrangement uses TRBV25-1 and TRBJ1-1; a weak D match, TRBD1 (6 bases). This CDR3 has 14 residues. The V gene's germline CDR1 is MGHDK and CDR2 SYGVNS. The V gene lost 4 bases and the J gene lost 1 base, with 10 bases spanning the gap. The CDR3 is CASSGTVRNTEAFF. The CDR3 DNA follows: TGTGCCAGCAGTGGGACAGTCCGGAACACTGAAGCTTTCTTT.

This chain connects TRBV11-1 to TRBJ2-7, with TRBD1 matching 7 bases. The CDR3 is 16 residues long. The V segment lost 1 base and the J segment 2 bases; nucleotides outside the gene matches: 8. Germline CDR1 SGHAT, CDR2 FQDESV (reference sequence). Written as DNA, the CDR3 is TGTGCCAGCAGCTTAGTCGGGCGAACAGGGGCCTACGAGCAGTACTTC. It translates to CASSLVGRTGAYEQYF.

The chain is built from TRBV6-1 and TRBJ1-2; 7 nucleotides line up with TRBD1. Trimming took 2 bases from V and 4 from J; bases not matched to a gene: 16. There are 18 residues in the CDR3. The germline V gene has CDR1 MNHNS and CDR2 SASEGT. In nucleotides, the CDR3 is TGTGCCAGCAGTGAAAAAATTCGGGAAACGACAGGGCGCTATGGCTACACCTTC. Its protein product is CASSEKIRETTGRYGYTF.

The chain employs TRBV10-2 and TRBJ2-3; no reliable D call. Per germline, CDR1 WSHSY and CDR2 SAAADI. Between the trimmed V and J ends, which lost 7 bases and 6 bases, there was a span of 17 bases. The CDR3 is 14 residues long. The CDR3 nucleotides read TGCGCCAGCACTTCCAGTCAAATGAGGGATACGCAGTATTTT. Amino acids: CASTSSQMRDTQYF.

The V and J genes are TRBV30 and TRBJ1-1, with 8 bases that match TRBD1. From germline, CDR1 is GTSNPN and CDR2 SVGIG (reference sequence). The CDR3 has 13 amino acids. V trimming: 5 bases; J trimming: 0 bases; junction bases outside the gene matches: 2. CDR3 region: CAWDRGLNTEAFF. The CDR3 nucleotides read TGTGCCTGGGACAGGGGATTGAACACTGAAGCTTTCTTT.